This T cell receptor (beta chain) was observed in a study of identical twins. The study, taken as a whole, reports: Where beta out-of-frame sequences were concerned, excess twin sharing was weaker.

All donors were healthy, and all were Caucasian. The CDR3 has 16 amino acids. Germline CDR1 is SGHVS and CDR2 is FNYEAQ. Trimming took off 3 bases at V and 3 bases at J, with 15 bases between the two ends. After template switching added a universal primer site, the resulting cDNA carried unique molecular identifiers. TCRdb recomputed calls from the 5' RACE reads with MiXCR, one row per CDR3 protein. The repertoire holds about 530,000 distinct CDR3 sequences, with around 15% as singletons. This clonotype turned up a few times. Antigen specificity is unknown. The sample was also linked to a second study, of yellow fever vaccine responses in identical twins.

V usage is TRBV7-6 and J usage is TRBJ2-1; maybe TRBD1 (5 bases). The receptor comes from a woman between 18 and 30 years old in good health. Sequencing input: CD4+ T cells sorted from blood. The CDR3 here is CASSLDAYQGYNEQFF. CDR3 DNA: TGTGCCAGCAGCTTGGATGCTTATCAGGGCTACAATGAGCAGTTCTTC.